This T cell receptor beta chain was observed in a study of beta chain features in type 1 diabetes. Looking at the study overall: Examined across all samples were some 110,000,000 sorted cells.

Whole-study results and caveats: The similarity of naive, central memory and Treg TCRB repertoires appeared greater among patients than among healthy donors. All four CD4+ subsets of Type 1 diabetes patients contained TCRB CDR3s that were moderately but significantly shorter.

Of note for this clone: Antigen: not known.

The study reverse transcribed the entire isolated RNA, so it sequenced expressed TCRB transcripts. Generated by immunoSEQ multiplex PCR, the TCRdb table keeps only in-frame clones and is missing some. The top ten clones hold about 0.02% of a sample with under 850,000 clones, 13% of them seen once. The CDR3 extends over 14 amino acids. Between the trimmed V and J ends, which lost 3 bases and 3 bases, there was a span of 12 bases. The germline V gene encodes CDR1 MNHEY and CDR2 SMNVEV (reference sequence). Heparinised blood was drawn once per donor, averaging roughly 0.11 L. Sample: naive CD4+ T cells from blood. The chain couples TRBV27 to TRBJ2-7; D might be TRBD1 (6 bases). The TCR comes from a man younger than 35 with type 1 diabetes. Here the CDR3 DNA reads TGTGCCAGCAGTTTTCAGGGGACCCGCTACGAGCAGTACTTC. Translating gives CASSFQGTRYEQYF.